The T cell receptor (beta chain) described here comes from a study of CD8+ T cells in alopecia areata (dated by TCRdb to the late 2010s). Study-level background: The study used high-throughput TCRbeta sequencing to examine T cell clonal expansion in alopecia areata, in both the C3H/HeJ mouse model and human patients. On the human side, TCRbeta sequencing was run on scalp tissue and on sorted CD4+ and CD8+ peripheral blood T cells from healthy controls and from alopecia areata patients with either patchy or totalis/universalis disease. Clonality in the scalp was compared among normal scalp (n=4), patchy alopecia areata scalp (n=8), and alopecia totalis/universalis scalp (n=8). RNA came from the PAXgene miRNA kit for fixed scalp, the miRNeasy kit for PBMCs, and the RNeasy kit for mouse skin. Amplification of TCRbeta CDR3 regions was done by immunoSEQ multiplex PCR using 35 Vbeta forward primers and 13 Jbeta reverse primers.

PBMCs were separated by density centrifugation and stained for CD3, CD4 and CD8, after which CD4+ and CD8+ T cells were sorted on a FACSAria. Unaffected controls provided scalp biopsies and blood samples. In regard to this clone: Its binding antigen is unknown. No much larger clone is present one base from it, and per-base qualities are unavailable.

Inclusive of the bounding cysteine and phenylalanine, the CDR3 is 14 residues long. The only DNA kept is the CDR3, 42 bases in frame from the first base. CDR1 and CDR2, looked up from the germline V gene (reference sequence), are SGHNT and YYREEE. Trimming accounts for 4 bases at V and 6 bases at J, while the number of junction bases matched to no gene is 9. The library was produced with the immunoSEQ multiplex PCR assay. RNA was extracted from all samples and reverse transcribed into cDNA, which served as template for TCR sequencing. SuperScript III was used for first-strand cDNA synthesis, primed with a 2:1 mix of oligo-dT and random hexamers. A synthetic immune receptor repertoire was used to assess amplification bias, and residual bias was removed computationally. In the original analysis: Raw reads were preprocessed to remove errors, and CDR3 was defined by IMGT conventions from the conserved cysteine to phenylalanine. Clonality was calculated as 1 minus Shannon entropy normalized by log2 of the number of productive unique TCRs. Scalp TCRbeta sequences were cross-referenced with sorted blood CD4 and CD8 repertoires so that the CD4 or CD8 identity of scalp clones could be inferred. The clones in this table, taken by TCRdb from immuneACCESS, are in-frame only. Not every clone is retained; where verified, under half of the shortfall comes from an unresolved V gene, and the cause of the rest is unknown. V and J calls plus clone size are reproduced from that table; the DNA served to infer D and trimming. The sample table records around 210,000 clones; around 50% of these occur just once. The ten largest make up roughly 5.3% of the sample.

Results the study describes overall, beyond this receptor: Lesional scalp, especially in alopecia totalis/universalis, showed higher clonality and more expanded CD8+ clones than normal scalp, suggesting antigenic drive. Unlike mouse skin, where gammadelta T cells dominate, normal human skin contains resident alphabeta T cells that get sequenced too, which complicates analysis of the scalp TCR repertoire. TCR sequences shared between patients were less clear than in mice, possibly partly because of HLA diversity in the patient population.

This clonotype was sampled from a human donor in good health. The sequenced sample was CD8+ T cells sorted from blood. The rearrangement combines TRBV5-4 with TRBJ1-2, with 7 middle bases fitting TRBD1. The CDR3 corresponds to CASSRNRQGHGYTF. The sequenced DNA: TGTGCCAGCAGCCGAAATCGACAGGGCCATGGCTACACCTTC. The entire variable domain, with the stretches around the CDR3 drawn from the reference TRBV5-4 and TRBJ1-2 proteins, is ETGVTQSPTHLIKTRGQQVTLRCSSQSGHNTVSWYQQALGQGPQFIFQYYREEENGRGNFPPRFSGLQFPNYSSELNVNALELDDSALYLCASSRNRQGHGYTFGSGTRLTVV.